The 14 T cell receptor beta chains in this list originate from one sample, sequenced in a study of blood T cell repertoires in COVID-19. The assay was immunoSEQ multiplex PCR, and TCRdb's table has in-frame clones only and misses some. This table holds approximately 380,000 clones, about 85% found once. The specimen sequenced was peripheral blood. The receptors come from a woman under 30 with acute or convalescent COVID-19.

The table lists this clone with a count of one. The gene calls are TRBV11-2 and TRBJ2-7; D is possibly TRBD1 (6 bases). Per the germline V gene, CDR1 is SGHAT and CDR2 is FQNNGV. This CDR3 contains 13 residues. Trimming removed 3 bases from V and 2 bases from J, with 8 bases in between. The CDR3 DNA reads TGTGCCAGCAGCTTTCCAGGGGCCTACGAGCAGTACTTC. Encoded protein: CASSFPGAYEQYF.

The chain employs TRBV7-2 and TRBJ2-3; TRBD2 agrees at 13 bases. Germline CDR1 SGHTA, CDR2 FQGNSA. V shed 1 base, J shed 4 bases, and the junction held 5 bases outside the gene matches. The CDR3 has 17 residues. Here the CDR3 reads CASSLGWTSGGADTQYF. The CDR3 DNA sequence: TGTGCCAGCAGCTTAGGGTGGACTAGCGGGGGAGCAGATACGCAGTATTTT.

The chain uses TRBV7-2 and TRBJ1-6; a possible D gene is TRBD1 (6 bases). Trimming took off 10 bases at V and 7 bases at J, with 14 bases between the two ends. In germline, CDR1 is SGHTA, CDR2 FQGNSA. The CDR3 extends over 13 amino acids. This chain's CDR3 is CATKGGRNSPLHF. As DNA, the CDR3 is TGTGCCACCAAGGGGGGGCGAAATTCACCCCTCCACTTT.

The chain links TRBV19 to TRBJ1-1; D is unresolved. CDR1 and CDR2 (germline): LNHDA, SQIVND (reference sequence). This CDR3 is built from 13 residues. Trimming removed 4 bases at V and 1 base at J, with 7 bases between. CDR3 loop: CASSSQANTEAFF. The CDR3 region has the DNA TGTGCCAGTAGTAGCCAGGCGAACACTGAAGCTTTCTTT.

This clone has only a few counts. This rearrangement joins TRBV19 to TRBJ1-5, with TRBD1 as a possible D gene (6 bases). Germline CDR1 and CDR2: LNHDA and SQIVND (reference sequence). Trimming removed 8 bases at V and 4 bases at J, with 18 bases between. CDR3 length: 15 residues. CDR3 region: CASGGWGGGNQPQHF. DNA for the CDR3: TGTGCCAGTGGGGGCTGGGGAGGGGGAAATCAGCCCCAGCATTTT.

The chain is built from TRBV27 and TRBJ2-1; 7 nucleotides align to TRBD1. The CDR3 loop spans 15 amino acids. The germline CDR1 and CDR2 sequences are MNHEY and SMNVEV (reference sequence). The junction had 13 bases not matched to a gene; V was cut back by 6 bases and J by 8 bases. CDR3 amino acids: CASSSPGQSSDEQFF. The CDR3 bases are TGTGCCAGCAGCAGTCCGGGACAGTCAAGCGATGAGCAGTTCTTC.

The chain recombines TRBV24-1 with TRBJ2-6; 8 bases agree with TRBD1. The germline V gene encodes CDR1 KGHDR and CDR2 SFDVKD. The CDR3 covers 18 residues. J was trimmed by 0 bases and V by 6 bases; bases with no gene match: 9. As DNA, the CDR3 is TGTGCCACCAGTACCGGGACAGGCGTTTTCTCTGGGGCCAACGTCCTGACTTTC. Residues: CATSTGTGVFSGANVLTF.

This clone appeared once. The rearrangement joins TRBV9 to TRBJ1-1, with a weak D call TRBD1 (5 bases). Germline V lookup: CDR1 SGDLS, CDR2 YYNGEE. The length of the CDR3 is 14 residues. The V end was cut by 3 bases, the J end by 1 base, with 10 bases between. The CDR3 here is CASSEGTENTEAFF. CDR3 nucleotides: TGTGCCAGCAGCGAGGGGACTGAGAACACTGAAGCTTTCTTT.

This rearrangement joins TRBV9 to TRBJ2-7, with 7 bases identical to TRBD1. CDR1 and CDR2 from the germline V gene are SGDLS and YYNGEE. The CDR3 is made up of 11 amino acids. The junction had 0 bases not matched to a gene; V was cut back by 3 bases and J by 6 bases. The chain's CDR3 is CASSAGGEQYF. The CDR3 coding sequence is TGTGCCAGCAGCGCAGGGGGCGAGCAGTACTTC. The whole variable domain, remainder taken from reference TRBV9 and TRBJ2-7, is DSGVTQTPKHLITATGQRVTLRCSPRSGDLSVYWYQQSLDQGLQFLIQYYNGEERAKGNILERFSAQQFPDLHSELNLSSLELGDSALYFCASSAGGEQYFGPGTRLTVT.

This clone has just one count. The chain links TRBV7-8 to TRBJ2-3; D perhaps matches TRBD2 (6 bases). V dropped 5 bases and J dropped 10 bases, with 22 bases sitting between them. Germline lookup yields CDR1 SGHVS and CDR2 FQNEAQ. The CDR3 has 15 residues. CDR3 sequence: CASSLRDFGPPPQYF. CDR3 coding DNA: TGTGCCAGCAGCCTTAGGGACTTCGGGCCACCCCCGCAGTATTTT.

V usage is TRBV2 and J usage is TRBJ2-2; the match to TRBD2 covers 9 bases. CDR1 and CDR2 from the germline V gene are SNHLY and FYNNEI. The CDR3 spans 17 residues. V shed 7 bases, J shed 1 base, and the junction held 10 bases outside the gene matches. The CDR3 DNA reads as TGTGCCAGCAAGGAGGGTAGCGGGAGTGGGAACACCGGGGAGCTGTTTTTT. As protein: CASKEGSGSGNTGELFF.

This chain connects TRBV7-2 to TRBJ2-7; 9 bases line up with TRBD1. This CDR3 is 16 amino acids long. Germline V gene data show CDR1 as SGHTA and CDR2 as FQGNSA. Trimming removed 2 bases from V and 3 bases from J; junction bases left unmatched: 8. CDR3 sequence reads: CASSLIVGTGYYEQYF. In DNA, the CDR3 is TGTGCCAGCAGCTTAATCGTCGGGACAGGGTACTACGAGCAGTACTTC. Together with reference TRBV7-2 and TRBJ2-7, the CDR3 gives the full variable domain: GAGVSQSPSNKVTEKGKDVELRCDPISGHTALYWYRQSLGQGLEFLIYFQGNSAPDKSGLPSDRFSAERTGGSVSTLTIQRTQQEDSAVYLCASSLIVGTGYYEQYFGPGTRLTVT.

V usage is TRBV27 and J usage is TRBJ2-7; TRBD1 might be the D (6 bases). CDR3 length: 13 amino acids. Germline values: CDR1 MNHEY, CDR2 SMNVEV (reference sequence). V gave up 4 bases and J gave up 3 bases, with 10 bases separating them. The CDR3 sequence is CASSSLTGYEQYF. The CDR3 DNA is TGTGCCAGCAGTTCCCTGACAGGCTACGAGCAGTACTTC.

This clone was detected a few times. This sequence joins TRBV5-1 and TRBJ1-2; D is possibly TRBD1 (6 bases). Trimming cost V 1 base and J 4 bases, with 17 bases left between them. The CDR3 covers 16 residues. Germline V lookup: CDR1 SGHRS, CDR2 YFSETQ. The CDR3 loop reads CASSLPRDTAAYGYTF. DNA of the CDR3: TGCGCCAGCAGCTTGCCTCGGGACACGGCTGCCTATGGCTACACCTTC.